The 24 T cell receptor beta chains given below trace back to one sample, sequenced in a study of cytomegalovirus exposure and HLA in healthy donors. Repertoires were generated with immunoSEQ multiplex PCR, while TCRdb's copy carries only in-frame clones and drops some. The sample gives about 200,000 clones, around 90% of which show up once; roughly 2% is in the top ten. Sequencing was carried out using PBMCs. The source is a woman aged 18-35 years in good health and CMV-seropositive.

This chain links TRBV28 with TRBJ2-5, with TRBD2 matching 15 bases. The length of the CDR3 is 17 residues. With V trimmed by 8 bases and J by 4 bases, 11 bases remained unmatched. The germline CDR1 and CDR2 sequences are MDHEN and SYDVKM. CDR3 in DNA: TGTGCCAGCGGGAATCCGGGACTAGCGGGAGGTGGAGAGACCCAGTACTTC. Translation gives CASGNPGLAGGGETQYF. Using reference TRBV28 and TRBJ2-5 for the parts outside the CDR3, the full variable domain is DVKVTQSSRYLVKRTGEKVFLECVQDMDHENMFWYRQDPGLGLRLIYFSYDVKMKEKGDIPEGYSVSREKKERFSLILESASTNQTSMYLCASGNPGLAGGGETQYFGPGTRLLVL.

V is TRBV7-9 and J is TRBJ2-7, with TRBD2 matching over 9 bases. Germline assignment: CDR1 SEHNR and CDR2 FQNEAQ (reference sequence). Trimming at V came to 6 bases and at J to 0 bases, leaving 6 bases not matched to a gene. The CDR3 length is 15 residues. The CDR3 bases are TGTGCCAGCAGTTTTAGCGGGAGCCTCTCCTACGAGCAGTACTTC. Protein product: CASSFSGSLSYEQYF.

This clone was counted between two and nine times. This CDR3 is CASSWTSTYEQYF. Written as DNA, the CDR3 is TGTGCCAGCAGTTGGACTAGCACCTACGAGCAGTACTTC. The chain employs TRBV2 and TRBJ2-7; 8 nucleotides line up with TRBD2. CDR1 and CDR2 (germline): SNHLY, FYNNEI. The CDR3 totals 13 residues. Trimming at V came to 5 bases and at J to 2 bases, leaving 2 bases not matched to a gene.

The gene calls are TRBV6-1 and TRBJ2-1, with TRBD2 matching over 8 bases. Per the germline V gene, CDR1 is MNHNS and CDR2 is SASEGT. The CDR3 consists of 15 residues. After removal of 5 bases from V and 4 bases from J, the junction contained 7 bases not matched to a gene. This CDR3 reads CASSSPLAGYNEQFF. CDR3 nucleotide sequence: TGTGCCAGCAGTTCTCCTTTAGCGGGATACAATGAGCAGTTCTTC.

The J gene is TRBJ2-1, the V gene TRBV6-5; TRBD2 matches at 10 bases. CDR1 is MNHEY, CDR2 SVGAGI, per germline. Trimming took 6 bases from V and 4 from J; bases not matched to a gene: 6. The CDR3 loop spans 15 amino acids. CDR3: CASRSTSGLYNEQFF. In DNA form, the CDR3 reads TGTGCCAGCAGGTCGACTAGCGGGCTTTACAATGAGCAGTTCTTC.

The CDR3 reads CASSSSRGSGYEQYF. For the CDR3, the DNA is TGTGCCAGCAGCTCGTCCAGGGGCAGTGGCTACGAGCAGTACTTC. The V call is TRBV5-4, the J call TRBJ2-7; tentative D call: TRBD1 (6 bases). The ends were cut back, 3 bases at V and 3 bases at J, with 16 bases in the middle. The CDR3 spans 15 residues. In germline, CDR1 is SGHNT, CDR2 YYREEE (reference sequence).

J is TRBJ1-2 and V is TRBV29-1, with D possibly being TRBD1 (6 bases). V gave up 3 bases and J gave up 4 bases, with 12 bases separating them. Germline CDR1 reads SQVTM; CDR2 reads ANQGSEA. This CDR3 has 13 amino acids. This CDR3 is CSVEGGRSYGYTF. For the CDR3, the DNA is TGCAGCGTTGAGGGGGGGCGAAGCTATGGCTACACCTTC.

The rearrangement uses TRBV5-1 and TRBJ2-2, with D perhaps matching TRBD2 (5 bases). The CDR3 spans 15 residues. Germline V gene lookup returns CDR1 SGHRS and CDR2 YFSETQ. With 5 bases removed from V and 7 bases from J, the gap between germline ends came to 18 bases. This chain's CDR3 is CASRTLSSPHGELFF. The CDR3 DNA sequence: TGCGCCAGCAGAACCCTGTCTAGCCCCCACGGGGAGCTGTTTTTT. The full variable domain, completed using reference TRBV5-1 and TRBJ2-2, is KAGVTQTPRYLIKTRGQQVTLSCSPISGHRSVSWYQQTPGQGLQFLFEYFSETQRNKGNFPGRFSGRQFSNSRSEMNVSTLELGDSALYLCASRTLSSPHGELFFGEGSRLTVL.

The rearrangement links TRBV7-3 to TRBJ2-3; TRBD2 agrees at 9 bases. Germline loops: CDR1 SGHTA, CDR2 FQGTGA. The CDR3 runs to 14 residues. V gave up 9 bases and J gave up 3 bases; unmatched junction bases: 7. The CDR3 region is CASRLAGWTDTQYF. The CDR3 region has the DNA TGTGCCAGTCGGCTAGCGGGATGGACAGATACGCAGTATTTT.

This chain connects TRBV7-8 to TRBJ1-3, with D perhaps matching TRBD1 (6 bases). The germline V gene encodes CDR1 SGHVS and CDR2 FQNEAQ. The CDR3 has 14 amino acids. Trimming pared 1 base from V and 3 bases from J, leaving 7 bases between. The CDR3 loop is CASSLVGGGNTIYF. The CDR3 bases are TGTGCCAGCAGCTTAGTAGGGGGTGGAAACACCATATATTTT.

Concerning this clone: The sample carries other DNA sequences with the same CDR3. V usage is TRBV29-1 and J usage is TRBJ2-2; 7 nucleotides agree with TRBD1. This CDR3 comprises 14 residues. Germline V gene sequence: CDR1 SQVTM, CDR2 ANQGSEA. Trimming removed 4 bases from V and 0 bases from J; junction bases left unmatched: 2. CDR3 in DNA: TGCAGCGTTGTGGGGACAGCGAACACCGGGGAGCTGTTTTTT. Protein product: CSVVGTANTGELFF.

The chain has TRBV5-4 and TRBJ1-4; 10 bases are shared with TRBD1. The germline CDR1 and CDR2 sequences are SGHNT and YYREEE (reference sequence). This CDR3 has 15 residues. V dropped 0 bases and J dropped 8; count of bases not matched to a gene: 4. CDR3: CASSLETGGREKLFF. CDR3 DNA: TGTGCCAGCAGCTTGGAGACAGGGGGCAGGGAAAAACTGTTTTTT.

The chain joins TRBV6-5 to TRBJ2-5; TRBD2 aligns across 14 bases. The trim removed 0 bases at V and 4 bases at J, leaving 1 base unmatched. From germline, CDR1 is MNHEY and CDR2 SVGAGI. This CDR3 has 16 residues. CDR3 bases: TGTGCCAGCAGTTACTCGGGGACTAGCGGGGGAGAGACCCAGTACTTC. Protein product: CASSYSGTSGGETQYF.

The V and J genes are TRBV27 and TRBJ2-7; a possible D gene is TRBD2 (5 bases). Germline V gene sequence: CDR1 MNHEY, CDR2 SMNVEV (reference sequence). Trimming left V 5 bases short and J 0 bases short, with 8 bases between. The CDR3 sequence is 13 residues long. In nucleotides, the CDR3 is TGTGCCAGCAGTAACGGGATCTCCTACGAGCAGTACTTC. Translating it yields CASSNGISYEQYF.

The chain is built from TRBV28 and TRBJ2-1, with TRBD2 matching over 9 bases. V was pared by 5 bases and J by 8 bases, with 10 bases of the junction left unmatched. This CDR3 spans 15 amino acids. Per germline, CDR1 MDHEN and CDR2 SYDVKM. The CDR3 DNA sequence: TGTGCCAGCAGTCCCCCGGGACTAGCAGCCCATGAGCAGTTCTTC. It codes for CASSPPGLAAHEQFF.

This sequence joins TRBV29-1 and TRBJ1-2; D is unclear. Per the germline V gene, CDR1 is SQVTM and CDR2 is ANQGSEA. The length of the CDR3 is 12 residues. V lost 7 bases and J 2 bases, leaving 11 bases between the germline ends. The CDR3 sequence is CSASKPNYGYTF. CDR3 DNA sequence: TGCAGCGCAAGTAAGCCCAACTATGGCTACACCTTC.

This chain joins TRBV27 and TRBJ2-3, with 10 nucleotides matching TRBD1. The J segment lost 3 bases and the V segment lost 7 bases, leaving 13 bases of the junction unmatched. The CDR3 runs 17 residues. Germline V gene data show CDR1 as MNHEY and CDR2 as SMNVEV (reference sequence). CDR3 DNA sequence: TGTGCCAGCATTTCATTATCGACAGGGGGCAAGACAGATACGCAGTATTTT. Residues: CASISLSTGGKTDTQYF.

This chain joins TRBV11-3 and TRBJ2-7; no clear D. Per germline, CDR1 SGHNT and CDR2 YENEEA. The V gene lost 5 bases and the J gene lost 3 bases, with 11 bases spanning the gap. The CDR3 has 13 amino acids. The CDR3 region is CASSPSSGYEQYF. The CDR3 DNA reads as TGTGCCAGCAGCCCCTCTAGTGGCTACGAGCAGTACTTC.

The gene calls are TRBV6-1 and TRBJ1-1, with 7 nucleotides matching TRBD1. The trim removed 2 bases at V and 0 bases at J, leaving 6 bases unmatched. Germline assignment: CDR1 MNHNS and CDR2 SASEGT. The CDR3 consists of 16 residues. CDR3 sequence reads: CASSERRQGLNTEAFF. In DNA form, the CDR3 reads TGTGCCAGCAGTGAAAGGAGACAGGGACTGAACACTGAAGCTTTCTTT.

The chain combines TRBV10-3 with TRBJ1-1; D gene uncertain. Germline CDR1 ENHRY, CDR2 SYGVKD. The V end was cut by 0 bases, the J end by 4 bases, with 12 bases between. CDR3 length: 15 amino acids. CDR3 region: CAISESSALGTEAFF. In DNA form, the CDR3 reads TGTGCCATCAGTGAGTCGTCGGCCCTAGGCACTGAAGCTTTCTTT.

This chain joins TRBV7-9 and TRBJ2-1; 10 bases are shared with TRBD2. Per germline, CDR1 SEHNR and CDR2 FQNEAQ (reference sequence). The CDR3 runs 15 residues. J gave up 8 bases and V 2 bases, and 6 bases lay outside the gene matches. Written as DNA, the CDR3 is TGTGCCAGCAGCTTAATAGCGGGAGGTGGGGATGAGCAGTTCTTC. It yields the protein CASSLIAGGGDEQFF.

The chain combines TRBV11-3 with TRBJ1-1, with D tentatively TRBD1 (5 bases). Per germline, CDR1 SGHNT and CDR2 YENEEA. The CDR3 sequence is 13 residues long. Between the trimmed V and J ends, which lost 1 base and 7 bases, there was a span of 10 bases. This CDR3 is CASSLVGLSEAFF. As DNA, the CDR3 is TGTGCCAGCAGCTTAGTGGGACTTAGTGAAGCTTTCTTT. The whole variable domain, filled in from reference TRBV11-3 and TRBJ1-1, reads EAGVVQSPRYKIIEKKQPVAFWCNPISGHNTLYWYLQNLGQGPELLIRYENEEAVDDSQLPKDRFSAERLKGVDSTLKIQPAELGDSAVYLCASSLVGLSEAFFGQGTRLTVV.

The chain recombines TRBV11-2 with TRBJ2-1, with 13 bases fitting TRBD2. V was pared by 0 bases and J by 8 bases, with 4 bases of the junction left unmatched. CDR1 SGHAT and CDR2 FQNNGV come from the germline V gene. There are 16 residues in the CDR3. CDR3 in DNA: TGTGCCAGCAGCTTAGATACTAGCGGGAGGGATCATGAGCAGTTCTTC. It specifies CASSLDTSGRDHEQFF.

This chain connects TRBV20-1 to TRBJ2-1, with 9 bases fitting TRBD2. Germline loops: CDR1 DFQATT, CDR2 SNEGSKA (reference sequence). Unmatched junction bases numbered 2, after V lost 5 bases and J lost 9 bases. This CDR3 spans 11 amino acids. The CDR3 reads CSARTSAEQFF. The CDR3 DNA follows: TGCAGTGCTCGGACTAGCGCTGAGCAGTTCTTC.